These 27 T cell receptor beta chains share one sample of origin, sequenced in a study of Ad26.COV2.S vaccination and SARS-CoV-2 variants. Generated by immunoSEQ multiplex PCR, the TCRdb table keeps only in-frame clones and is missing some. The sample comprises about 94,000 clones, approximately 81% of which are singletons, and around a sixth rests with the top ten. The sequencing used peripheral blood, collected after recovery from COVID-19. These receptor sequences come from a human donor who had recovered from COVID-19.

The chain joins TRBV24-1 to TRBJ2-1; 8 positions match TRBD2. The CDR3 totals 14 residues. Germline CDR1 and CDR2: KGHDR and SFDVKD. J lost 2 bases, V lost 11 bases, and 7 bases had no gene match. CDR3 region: CASASSGPYNEQFF. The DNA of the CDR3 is TGTGCCAGCGCTTCTAGCGGGCCCTACAATGAGCAGTTCTTC.

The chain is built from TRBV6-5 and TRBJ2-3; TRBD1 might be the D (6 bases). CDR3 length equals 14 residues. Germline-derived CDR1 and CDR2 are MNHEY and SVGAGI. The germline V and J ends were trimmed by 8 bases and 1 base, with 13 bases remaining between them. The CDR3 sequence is CASSEGVGTDTQYF. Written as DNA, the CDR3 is TGTGCCAGCTCCGAGGGGGTGGGCACAGATACGCAGTATTTT.

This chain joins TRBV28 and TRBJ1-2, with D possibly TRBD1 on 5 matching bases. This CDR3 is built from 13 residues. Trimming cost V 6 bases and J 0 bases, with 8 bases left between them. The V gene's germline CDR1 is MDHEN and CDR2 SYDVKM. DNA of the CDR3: TGTGCCAGCAGGACGACAGCTAACTATGGCTACACCTTC. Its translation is CASRTTANYGYTF.

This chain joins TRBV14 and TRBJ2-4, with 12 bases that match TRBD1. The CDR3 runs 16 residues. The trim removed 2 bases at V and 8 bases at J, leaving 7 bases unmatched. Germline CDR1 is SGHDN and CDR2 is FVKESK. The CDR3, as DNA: TGTGCCAGCAGCCAACATGGGACAGGGGGCGCGGACATTCAGTACTTC. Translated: CASSQHGTGGADIQYF.

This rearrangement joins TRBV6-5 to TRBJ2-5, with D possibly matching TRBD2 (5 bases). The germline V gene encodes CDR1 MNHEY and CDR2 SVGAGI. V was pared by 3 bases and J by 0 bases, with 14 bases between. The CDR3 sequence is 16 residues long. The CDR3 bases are TGTGCCAGCAGTTATTACGCCGGAGCGGACCAAGAGACCCAGTACTTC. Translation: CASSYYAGADQETQYF.

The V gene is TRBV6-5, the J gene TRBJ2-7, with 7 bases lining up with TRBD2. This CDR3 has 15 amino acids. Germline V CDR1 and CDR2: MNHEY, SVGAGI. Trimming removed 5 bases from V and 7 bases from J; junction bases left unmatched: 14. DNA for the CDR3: TGTGCCAGCAGTCCAAGACTAGCAGGAGAGATAGAGCAGTACTTC. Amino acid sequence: CASSPRLAGEIEQYF.

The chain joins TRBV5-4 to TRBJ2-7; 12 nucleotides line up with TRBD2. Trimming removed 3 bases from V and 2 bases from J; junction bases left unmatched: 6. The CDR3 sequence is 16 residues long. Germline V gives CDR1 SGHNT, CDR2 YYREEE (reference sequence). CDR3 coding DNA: TGTGCCAGCAGCTGGCTAGCGGGAGGGCCTCCCTACGAGCAGTACTTC. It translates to CASSWLAGGPPYEQYF. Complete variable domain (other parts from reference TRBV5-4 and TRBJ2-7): ETGVTQSPTHLIKTRGQQVTLRCSSQSGHNTVSWYQQALGQGPQFIFQYYREEENGRGNFPPRFSGLQFPNYSSELNVNALELDDSALYLCASSWLAGGPPYEQYFGPGTRLTVT.

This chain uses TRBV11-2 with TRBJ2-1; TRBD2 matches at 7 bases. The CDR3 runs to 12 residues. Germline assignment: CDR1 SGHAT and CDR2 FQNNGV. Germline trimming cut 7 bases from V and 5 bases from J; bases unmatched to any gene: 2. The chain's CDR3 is CASTSGNNEQFF. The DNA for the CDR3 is TGTGCCAGCACTAGCGGAAACAATGAGCAGTTCTTC.

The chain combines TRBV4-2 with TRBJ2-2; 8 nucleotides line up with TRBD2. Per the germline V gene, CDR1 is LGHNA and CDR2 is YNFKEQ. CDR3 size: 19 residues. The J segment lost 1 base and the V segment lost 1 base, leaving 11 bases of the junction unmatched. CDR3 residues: CASSQGESSGRLNTGELFF. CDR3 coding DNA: TGTGCCAGCAGCCAAGGGGAGTCTAGCGGGCGTCTGAACACCGGGGAGCTGTTTTTT.

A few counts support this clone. In nucleotides, the CDR3 is TGTGCCAGCAGCTTAGTGGATACTAGCGCCACAGATACGCAGTATTTT. It encodes CASSLVDTSATDTQYF. V gene TRBV7-9 combines with J gene TRBJ2-3, with 7 bases aligning to TRBD2. The CDR3 is 16 residues long. Germline V lookup: CDR1 SEHNR, CDR2 FQNEAQ (reference sequence). V shed 1 base, J shed 2 bases, and the junction held 6 bases outside the gene matches.

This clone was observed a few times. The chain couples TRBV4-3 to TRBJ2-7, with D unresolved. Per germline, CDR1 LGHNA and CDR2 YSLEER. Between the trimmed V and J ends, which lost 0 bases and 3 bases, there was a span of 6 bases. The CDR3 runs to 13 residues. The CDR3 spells CASSQDTHYEQYF. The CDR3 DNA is TGCGCCAGCAGCCAAGATACGCACTACGAGCAGTACTTC.

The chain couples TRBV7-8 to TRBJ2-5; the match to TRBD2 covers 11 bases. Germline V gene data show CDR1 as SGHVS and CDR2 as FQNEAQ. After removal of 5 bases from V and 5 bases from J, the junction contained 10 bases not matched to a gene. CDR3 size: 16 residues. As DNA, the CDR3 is TGTGCCAGCAGCCTCCTCACTAGCGGGAGAGAGGAGACCCAGTACTTC. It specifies CASSLLTSGREETQYF.

CDR3 region: CASSSRDRVHGDRYNEQFF. CDR3 nucleotides: TGTGCCAGCAGCTCCCGGGACAGAGTTCATGGTGACAGATACAATGAGCAGTTCTTC. The rearrangement links TRBV13 to TRBJ2-1; 7 bases match TRBD1. V was clipped by 4 bases and J by 4 bases; unmatched bases: 19. Germline CDR1 is PRHDT and CDR2 is FYEKMQ (reference sequence). This CDR3 comprises 19 residues.

Here the CDR3 reads CASSQNRLAGAVRGNEQFF. The CDR3 DNA reads TGCGCCAGCAGCCAAAATAGACTAGCGGGAGCCGTACGAGGCAATGAGCAGTTCTTC. The V call is TRBV4-3, the J call TRBJ2-1; 12 nucleotides line up with TRBD2. The CDR3 runs to 19 residues. Germline values: CDR1 LGHNA, CDR2 YSLEER. V lost 2 bases to trimming and J lost 6 bases; unmatched junction nucleotides: 14.

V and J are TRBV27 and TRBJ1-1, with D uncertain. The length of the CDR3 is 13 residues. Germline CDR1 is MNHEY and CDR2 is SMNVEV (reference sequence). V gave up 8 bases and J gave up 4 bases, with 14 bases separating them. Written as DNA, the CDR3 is TGTGCCAGCCTCAGAAAGGGCGGCACTGAAGCTTTCTTT. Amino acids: CASLRKGGTEAFF.

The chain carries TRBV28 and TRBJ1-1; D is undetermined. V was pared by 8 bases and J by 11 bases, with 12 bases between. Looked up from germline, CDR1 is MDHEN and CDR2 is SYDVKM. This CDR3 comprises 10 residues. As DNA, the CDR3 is TGTGCCAGCGGGCCGGGTCGGGCTTTCTTT. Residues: CASGPGRAFF.

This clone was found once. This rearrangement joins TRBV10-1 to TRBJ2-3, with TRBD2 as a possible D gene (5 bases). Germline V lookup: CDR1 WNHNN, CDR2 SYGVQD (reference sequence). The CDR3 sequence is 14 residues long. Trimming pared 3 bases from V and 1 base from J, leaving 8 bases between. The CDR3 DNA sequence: TGCGCCAGCAGTGATCTTAGCGGCACAGATACGCAGTATTTT. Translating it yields CASSDLSGTDTQYF.

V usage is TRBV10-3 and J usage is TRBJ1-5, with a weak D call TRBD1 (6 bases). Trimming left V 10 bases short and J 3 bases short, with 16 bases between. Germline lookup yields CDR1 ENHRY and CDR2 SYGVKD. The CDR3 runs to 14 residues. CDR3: CASQGGSFNQPQHF. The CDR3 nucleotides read TGTGCCAGCCAAGGGGGGTCGTTCAATCAGCCCCAGCATTTT.

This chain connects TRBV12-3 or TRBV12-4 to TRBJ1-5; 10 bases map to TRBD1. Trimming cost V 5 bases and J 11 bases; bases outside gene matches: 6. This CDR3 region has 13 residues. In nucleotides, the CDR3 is TGTGCCAGCAGTGGGGGACAGGGGACGGCCCAGCATTTT. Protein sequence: CASSGGQGTAQHF.

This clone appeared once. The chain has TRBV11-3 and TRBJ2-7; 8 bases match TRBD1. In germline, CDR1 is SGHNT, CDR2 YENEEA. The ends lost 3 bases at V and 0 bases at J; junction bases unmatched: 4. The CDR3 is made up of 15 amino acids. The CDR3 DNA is TGTGCCAGCAGCTTGACAGGGGATCCCTCCTACGAGCAGTACTTC. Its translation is CASSLTGDPSYEQYF.

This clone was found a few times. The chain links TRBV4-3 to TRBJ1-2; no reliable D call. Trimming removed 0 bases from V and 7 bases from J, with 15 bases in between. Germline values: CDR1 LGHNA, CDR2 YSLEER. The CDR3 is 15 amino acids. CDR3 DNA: TGCGCCAGCAGCCAAGATTGGGTTAACAGCCCTGGCTACACCTTC. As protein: CASSQDWVNSPGYTF.

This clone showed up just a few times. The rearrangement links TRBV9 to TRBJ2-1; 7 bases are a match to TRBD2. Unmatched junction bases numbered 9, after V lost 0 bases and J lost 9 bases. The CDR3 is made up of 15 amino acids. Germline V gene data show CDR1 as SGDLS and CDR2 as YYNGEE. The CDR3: CASSVASGGPGEQFF. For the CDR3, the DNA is TGTGCCAGCAGCGTAGCTAGCGGAGGCCCTGGTGAGCAGTTCTTC.

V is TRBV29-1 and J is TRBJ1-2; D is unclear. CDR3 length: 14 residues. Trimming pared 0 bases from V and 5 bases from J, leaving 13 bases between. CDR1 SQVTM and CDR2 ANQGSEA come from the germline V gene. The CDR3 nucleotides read TGCAGCGTTGAAGAGTCAGCTGTAGGGTATGGCTACACCTTC. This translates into CSVEESAVGYGYTF.

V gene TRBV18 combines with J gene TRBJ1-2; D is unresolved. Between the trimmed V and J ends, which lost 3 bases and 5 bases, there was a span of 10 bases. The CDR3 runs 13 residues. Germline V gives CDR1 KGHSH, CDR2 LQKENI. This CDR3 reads CASSPTEEYGYTF. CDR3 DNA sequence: TGTGCCAGCTCACCCACAGAAGAGTATGGCTACACCTTC.

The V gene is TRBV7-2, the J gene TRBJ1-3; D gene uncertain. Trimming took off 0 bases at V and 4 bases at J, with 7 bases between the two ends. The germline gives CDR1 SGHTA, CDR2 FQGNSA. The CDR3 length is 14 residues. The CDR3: CASSLASRGNTIYF. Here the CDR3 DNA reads TGTGCCAGCAGCTTAGCGTCCAGGGGAAACACCATATATTTT.

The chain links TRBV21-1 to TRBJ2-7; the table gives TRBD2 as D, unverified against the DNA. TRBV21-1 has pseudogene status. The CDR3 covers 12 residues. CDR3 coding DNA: TGTGCCAGCAGCACCCCGGGTCTCGAGCAGTACTTC. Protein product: CASSTPGLEQYF.

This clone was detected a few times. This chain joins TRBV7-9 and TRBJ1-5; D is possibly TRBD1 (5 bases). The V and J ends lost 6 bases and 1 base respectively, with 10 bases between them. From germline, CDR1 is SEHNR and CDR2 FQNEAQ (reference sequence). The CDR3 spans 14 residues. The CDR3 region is CASSAGQSNQPQHF. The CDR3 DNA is TGTGCCAGCAGTGCCGGACAAAGCAATCAGCCCCAGCATTTT.